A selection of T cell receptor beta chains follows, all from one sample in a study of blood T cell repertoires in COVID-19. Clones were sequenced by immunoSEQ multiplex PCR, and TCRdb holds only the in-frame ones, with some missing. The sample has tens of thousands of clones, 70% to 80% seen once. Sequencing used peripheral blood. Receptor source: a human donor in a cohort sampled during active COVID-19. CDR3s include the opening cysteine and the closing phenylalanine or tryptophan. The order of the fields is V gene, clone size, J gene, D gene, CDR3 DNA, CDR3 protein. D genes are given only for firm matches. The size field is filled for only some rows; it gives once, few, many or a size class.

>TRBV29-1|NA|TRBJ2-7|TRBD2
TGCAGCGCCGGGGGGCAAGCGGGAGAAAGTGGCGAGCAGTACTTC
CSAGGQAGESGEQYF
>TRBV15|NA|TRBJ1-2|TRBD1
TGTGCCACCAGCAGGGAAAGACAGGGGCGAGGCTACACCTTC
CATSRERQGRGYTF
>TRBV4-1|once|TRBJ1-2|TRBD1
TGCGCCAGCAGCCAAGGCGGACAGGGTAATGGCTACACCTTC
CASSQGGQGNGYTF
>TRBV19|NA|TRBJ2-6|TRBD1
TGTGCCAGTAGTTCACAGGGGGCTGGGGCCAACGTCCTGACTTTC
CASSSQGAGANVLTF
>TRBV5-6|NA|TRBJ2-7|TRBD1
TGTGCCAGCAGCTATTACGACAGGGGGAACTACGAGCAGTACTTC
CASSYYDRGNYEQYF
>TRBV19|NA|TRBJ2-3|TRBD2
TGTGCCAGTAGTGAGAGCGGGAGGTACAAGGGGACAGATACGCAGTATTTT
CASSESGRYKGTDTQYF
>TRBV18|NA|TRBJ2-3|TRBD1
TGTGCCAGCTCATCACAGGGGGCCTCAGATACGCAGTATTTT
CASSSQGASDTQYF
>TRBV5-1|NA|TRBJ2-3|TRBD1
TGCGCCAGCAGCTTGGGAGGTGGGACAGATGATAGTTTT
CASSLGGGTDDSF
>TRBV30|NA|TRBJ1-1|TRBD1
TGTGCCTGGAGTACAGGGGCGAACACTGAAGCTTTCTTT
CAWSTGANTEAFF
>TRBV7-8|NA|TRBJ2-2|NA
TGTGCCAGCAGCTTAGCCCATGACACCGGGGAGCTGTTTTTT
CASSLAHDTGELFF
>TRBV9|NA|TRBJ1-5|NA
TGTGCCAGCAGCGTAGGGTATTCAGGAAATCAGCCCCAGCATTTT
CASSVGYSGNQPQHF
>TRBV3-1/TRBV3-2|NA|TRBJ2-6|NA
TGTGCCAGCAGCACCCCGGGCTATGGGGGGGCTTCTGGGGCCAACGTCCTGACTTTC
CASSTPGYGGASGANVLTF
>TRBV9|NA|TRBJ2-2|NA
TGTGCCAGCAGCGTAGTCCCAGGGAACACCGGGGAGCTGTTTTTT
CASSVVPGNTGELFF
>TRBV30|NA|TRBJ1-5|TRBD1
TGTGCCTGGGACCACAGGGGTGGTCAGCCCCAGCATTTT
CAWDHRGGQPQHF
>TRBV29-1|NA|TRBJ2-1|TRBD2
TGCAGCGTTGGGGCCCCCCTAGCGGGAACGTCCTACAATGAGCAGTTCTTC
CSVGAPLAGTSYNEQFF
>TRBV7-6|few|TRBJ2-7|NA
TGTGCCAGCAGCTTACGATCGGAGGGAGTGCTAGCTTACGAGCAGTACTTC
CASSLRSEGVLAYEQYF
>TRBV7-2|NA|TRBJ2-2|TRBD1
TGTGCCAGCAGATCCCGTACAGGGGGCAGGACCGGGGAGCTGTTTTTT
CASRSRTGGRTGELFF
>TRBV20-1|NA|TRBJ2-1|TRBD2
TGCAGTGCTAGTCTTAGCGGGAAAAACAATGAGCAGTTCTTC
CSASLSGKNNEQFF
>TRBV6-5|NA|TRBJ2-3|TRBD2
TGTGCCAGCAAGGGTAGCGGGAGGGCGGATACGCAGTATTTT
CASKGSGRADTQYF
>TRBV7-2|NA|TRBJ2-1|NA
TGTGCCAGCAGCTACCGACAAGTTCAGCTCAATGAGCAGTTCTTC
CASSYRQVQLNEQFF
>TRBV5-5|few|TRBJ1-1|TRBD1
TGTGCCAGCAGCAGAGTAGGACAGGAAACAGGGGCTTTCTTT
CASSRVGQETGAFF
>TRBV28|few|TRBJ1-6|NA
TGTGCCAGCACGACCCCGACGGGGAATTCACCCCTCCACTTT
CASTTPTGNSPLHF
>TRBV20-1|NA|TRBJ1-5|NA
TGCAGTGCTAGTCGCGCAGGGGCCAGGGGAGATCAGCCCCAGCATTTT
CSASRAGARGDQPQHF
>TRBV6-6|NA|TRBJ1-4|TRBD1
TGTGCCAGCAGCCCCGTCCGACAGGGGACCGAAAAACTGTTTTTT
CASSPVRQGTEKLFF
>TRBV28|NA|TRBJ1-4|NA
TGTGCCAGCAGTACCGCGGGTAGGGCTAATGAAAAACTGTTTTTT
CASSTAGRANEKLFF
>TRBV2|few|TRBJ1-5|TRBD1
TGTGCCAGCAGCCAAGACAGGGGTCCCCAGCCCCAGCATTTT
CASSQDRGPQPQHF
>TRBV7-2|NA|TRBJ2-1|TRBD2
TGTGCCAGCAGCTTAGCGTACGGGACTACTGATAATGAGCAGTTCTTC
CASSLAYGTTDNEQFF
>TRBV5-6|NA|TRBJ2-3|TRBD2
TGTGCCAGCAGCTTGGGGGCTAGCGGGGTTGTGAGAGATACGCAGTATTTT
CASSLGASGVVRDTQYF
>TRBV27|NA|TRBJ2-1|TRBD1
TGTGCCAGCAGTTTATTGGGACAGGGCAATGAGCAGTTCTTC
CASSLLGQGNEQFF
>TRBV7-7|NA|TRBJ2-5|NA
TGTGCTAGCAGCTTGGACCCAGGGCTGAAAGAGACCCAGTACTTC
CASSLDPGLKETQYF
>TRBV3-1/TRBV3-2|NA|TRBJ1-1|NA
TGTGCCAGCGGTCGGCAGGGAGAAGCTTTCTTT
CASGRQGEAFF
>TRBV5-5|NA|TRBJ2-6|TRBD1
TGTGCCAGCACCGACAGGGGAGCCCAATCTGGGGCCAACGTCCTGACTTTC
CASTDRGAQSGANVLTF
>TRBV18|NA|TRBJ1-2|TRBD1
TGTGCCAGCTCACCCTCTCAGGGGGTAGGAGGCTACACCTTC
CASSPSQGVGGYTF
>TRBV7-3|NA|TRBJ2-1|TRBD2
TGTGCCAGCAGCGCTAGCGGGACCCACAATGAGCAGTTCTTC
CASSASGTHNEQFF
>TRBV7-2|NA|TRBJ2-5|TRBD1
TGTGCCAGCAGCGACCCAGACCGGACAGGAGAGACCCAGTACTTC
CASSDPDRTGETQYF
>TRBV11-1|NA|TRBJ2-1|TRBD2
TGTGCCAGCCGTGGACTAGGATACAATGAGCAGTTCTTC
CASRGLGYNEQFF
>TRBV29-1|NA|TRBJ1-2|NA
TGCAGCGTGGGACACAGGGACTATGGCTACACCTTC
CSVGHRDYGYTF
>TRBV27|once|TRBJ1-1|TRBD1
TGTGCCAGCCTGGACAGGGAGAATGCTTTCTTT
CASLDRENAFF
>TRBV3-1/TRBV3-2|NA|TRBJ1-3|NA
TGTGCCAGCAGCGAGGGAAACACCATATATTTT
CASSEGNTIYF
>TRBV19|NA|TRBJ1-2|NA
TGTGCCGCTACCCCCGGGACAATAGGCGGCTATGGCTACACCTTC
CAATPGTIGGYGYTF
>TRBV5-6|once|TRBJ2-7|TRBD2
TGTGCCAGCAGCTTGGGCGGTACTAGCGGGATCCACGAGCAGTACTTC
CASSLGGTSGIHEQYF
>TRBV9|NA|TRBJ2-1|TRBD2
TGTGCCAGCAGCTTAGCGGGAGTCGATTACAATGAGCAGTTCTTC
CASSLAGVDYNEQFF
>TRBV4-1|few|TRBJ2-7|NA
TGCGCCAGCAGCCAACCTGCGACAGCGCTAACTCCCTACGAGCAGTACTTC
CASSQPATALTPYEQYF
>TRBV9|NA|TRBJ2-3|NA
TGTGCCAGCAGCGTAGCTCCTAGCACAGATACGCAGTATTTT
CASSVAPSTDTQYF
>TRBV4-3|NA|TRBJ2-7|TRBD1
TGCGCCAGCAGCCAAGGGTGGACAGGGACCGACGAGCAGTACTTC
CASSQGWTGTDEQYF
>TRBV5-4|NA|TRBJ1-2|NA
TGTGCCAGCAGCTTGGAGGCAGGGCGCTATGGCTACACCTTC
CASSLEAGRYGYTF
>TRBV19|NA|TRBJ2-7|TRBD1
TGTGCCAGTAGTATGACGGGACAGGGATTCAACGAGCAGTACTTC
CASSMTGQGFNEQYF
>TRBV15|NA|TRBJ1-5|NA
TGTGCCACCAAGCTAGATTTGGGGGCGAATCAGCCCCAGCATTTT
CATKLDLGANQPQHF
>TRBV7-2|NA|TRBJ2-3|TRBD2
TGTGCCAGCAGCTGGGGACTAGGCTCCGATACGCAGTATTTT
CASSWGLGSDTQYF
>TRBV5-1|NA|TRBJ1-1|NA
TGCGCCAGCAGGCGGGGGGATGACCTCATGAACACTGAAGCTTTCTTT
CASRRGDDLMNTEAFF
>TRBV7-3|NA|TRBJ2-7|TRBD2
TGTGCCAGCAGCTTAAAGGGGTGGACTAGCGGTTACGAGCAGTACTTC
CASSLKGWTSGYEQYF
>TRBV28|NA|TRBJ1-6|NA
TGTGCCAGCAGAAAGGGACAACTGATCAATTCACCCCTCCACTTT
CASRKGQLINSPLHF
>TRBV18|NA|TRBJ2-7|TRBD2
TGTGCCAGCTCACCCTTAGCGGGAGCCATTTCCTACGAGCAGTACTTC
CASSPLAGAISYEQYF
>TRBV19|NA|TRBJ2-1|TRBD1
TGTGCCAGTAGTATCCGGGACAGGGGAGTCAATGAGCAGTTCTTC
CASSIRDRGVNEQFF
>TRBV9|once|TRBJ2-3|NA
TGTGCCAGCAGCGTAGGAGCACTAGATACGCAGTATTTT
CASSVGALDTQYF
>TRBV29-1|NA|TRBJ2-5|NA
TGCAGCGTTTCAGGCACAGGGAGATACCAAGAGACCCAGTACTTC
CSVSGTGRYQETQYF
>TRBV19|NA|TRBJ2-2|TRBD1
TGTGCCAGTAGTAGAAAAGGGACAGTTCCCGGGGAGCTGTTTTTT
CASSRKGTVPGELFF
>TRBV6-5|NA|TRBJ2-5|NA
TGTGCCAGCAGTCCCTCGAGTCGGGAGACCCAGTACTTC
CASSPSSRETQYF
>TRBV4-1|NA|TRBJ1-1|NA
TGCGCCAGCAGCCAAGATCCCCGCTATGGGAACACTGAAGCTTTCTTT
CASSQDPRYGNTEAFF